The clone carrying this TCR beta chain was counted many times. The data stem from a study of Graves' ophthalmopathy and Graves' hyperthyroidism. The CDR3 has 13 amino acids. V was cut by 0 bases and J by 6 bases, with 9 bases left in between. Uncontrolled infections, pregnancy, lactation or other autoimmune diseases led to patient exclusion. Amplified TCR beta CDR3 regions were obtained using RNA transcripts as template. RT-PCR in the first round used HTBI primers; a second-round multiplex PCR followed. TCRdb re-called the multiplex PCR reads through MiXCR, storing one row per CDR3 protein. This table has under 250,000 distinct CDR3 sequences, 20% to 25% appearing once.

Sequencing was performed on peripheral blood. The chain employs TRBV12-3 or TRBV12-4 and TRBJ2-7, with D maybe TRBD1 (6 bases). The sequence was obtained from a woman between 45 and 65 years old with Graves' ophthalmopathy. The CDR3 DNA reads TGTGCCAGCAGTTTAGCGGAGGACAGCGAGCAGTACTTC. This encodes CASSLAEDSEQYF.